The next 15 T cell receptor beta chains were all read from a single sample in a study of cytotoxic CD8 clonotypes in ibrutinib-treated CLL. Sequenced by immunoSEQ multiplex PCR; TCRdb stores in-frame clones only, minus some. The repertoire holds some 300,000 clones, almost 80% seen once, with more than 6% in the top ten. The sample here was PBMCs, taken before ibrutinib treatment. These receptors were obtained from a human donor with chronic lymphocytic leukemia.

The rearrangement joins TRBV19 to TRBJ2-5; 12 positions match TRBD1. Germline V gene data show CDR1 as LNHDA and CDR2 as SQIVND (reference sequence). The CDR3 consists of 17 residues. Unmatched junction bases numbered 12, after V lost 5 bases and J lost 5 bases. In DNA form, the CDR3 reads TGTGCCAGTAGTGAGAGTCCCGGGACAGGGGGCTTGGAGACCCAGTACTTC. This gives the protein CASSESPGTGGLETQYF.

The chain employs TRBV7-2 and TRBJ2-7, with 8 bases fitting TRBD2. Unmatched junction bases numbered 2, after V lost 0 bases and J lost 4 bases. Germline V gene sequence: CDR1 SGHTA, CDR2 FQGNSA. CDR3 size: 14 residues. CDR3 sequence reads: CASSLASSGYEQYF. CDR3 nucleotides: TGTGCCAGCAGCTTAGCTTCTAGCGGGTACGAGCAGTACTTC.

The rearrangement uses TRBV27 and TRBJ2-7; D tentatively reads TRBD1 or TRBD2 (5 bases each). Trimming left V 5 bases short and J 9 bases short, with 29 bases between. CDR1 and CDR2 from the germline V gene are MNHEY and SMNVEV (reference sequence). CDR3 size: 17 residues. The CDR3 sequence is CASSRTTIRGVGVGQYF. As DNA, the CDR3 is TGTGCCAGCAGTCGAACAACTATACGGGGAGTAGGGGTCGGGCAGTACTTC.

The rearrangement uses TRBV7-9 and TRBJ1-2; the D gene is possibly TRBD1 (5 bases). Germline V gives CDR1 SEHNR, CDR2 FQNEAQ (reference sequence). The CDR3 consists of 15 residues. V was pared by 2 bases and J by 4 bases, with 14 bases between. The CDR3 DNA sequence: TGTGCCAGCAGCTTAAGACAGACCTCTTTCTATGGCTACACCTTC. It codes for CASSLRQTSFYGYTF.

This clone has a handful of counts. This sequence joins TRBV18 and TRBJ1-2; D gene uncertain. V lost 3 bases, J lost 3 bases, and 11 bases lay in between. Per germline, CDR1 KGHSH and CDR2 LQKENI. The CDR3 has 14 amino acids. CDR3 loop: CASSPAEGDYGYTF. The DNA of the CDR3 is TGTGCCAGCTCACCGGCCGAGGGCGACTATGGCTACACCTTC.

This chain's CDR3 is CASSEVVGKSSGNTIYF. The CDR3, as DNA: TGCGCCAGCAGTGAGGTCGTGGGGAAGAGCTCTGGAAACACCATATATTTT. The genes are TRBV10-1 and TRBJ1-3; D remains ambiguous. The CDR3 contains 17 residues. V was shortened by 2 bases and J by 0 bases, with 14 bases between the two germline ends. Looked up from germline, CDR1 is WNHNN and CDR2 is SYGVQD (reference sequence).

The chain joins TRBV7-2 to TRBJ2-5, with D perhaps matching TRBD1 or TRBD2 (7 bases each). CDR1 SGHTA and CDR2 FQGNSA come from the germline V gene. V was clipped by 4 bases and J by 5 bases, with 26 bases between them. The CDR3 sequence is 18 residues long. CDR3 amino acids: CASSYTTRGGGAGETQYF. The CDR3 DNA reads as TGTGCCAGCAGCTACACCACCCGGGGAGGGGGCGCGGGTGAGACCCAGTACTTC. The full variable domain, with the rest looked up from reference TRBV7-2 and TRBJ2-5, is GAGVSQSPSNKVTEKGKDVELRCDPISGHTALYWYRQSLGQGLEFLIYFQGNSAPDKSGLPSDRFSAERTGGSVSTLTIQRTQQEDSAVYLCASSYTTRGGGAGETQYFGPGTRLLVL.

This clone was seen a few times. This sample includes further DNA sequences coding for the same CDR3. The chain uses TRBV9 and TRBJ2-1, with D maybe TRBD2 (6 bases). This CDR3 has 14 amino acids. Per the germline V gene, CDR1 is SGDLS and CDR2 is YYNGEE. The V and J ends lost 0 bases and 7 bases respectively, with 11 bases between them. As DNA, the CDR3 is TGTGCCAGCAGCGTAGCTGGAGGGACTAATGAGCAGTTCTTC. Translated, it gives CASSVAGGTNEQFF.

This chain uses TRBV18 with TRBJ2-3, with TRBD1 matching over 7 bases. The CDR3 is 14 residues long. J gave up 6 bases and V 4 bases, and 7 bases lay outside the gene matches. Germline assignment: CDR1 KGHSH and CDR2 LQKENI. CDR3 region: CASSQETGQDTQYF. CDR3 nucleotides: TGTGCCAGCTCACAAGAGACAGGGCAGGATACGCAGTATTTT. The full variable domain, with the rest looked up from reference TRBV18 and TRBJ2-3, is NAGVMQNPRHLVRRRGQEARLRCSPMKGHSHVYWYRQLPEEGLKFMVYLQKENIIDESGMPKERFSAEFPKEGPSILRIQQVVRGDSAAYFCASSQETGQDTQYFGPGTRLTVL.

This chain uses TRBV7-2 with TRBJ1-4, with D possibly TRBD1 on 5 matching bases. The CDR3 consists of 14 residues. V was cut by 5 bases and J by 4 bases, with 11 bases left in between. Per germline, CDR1 SGHTA and CDR2 FQGNSA. CDR3 sequence reads: CASSPDSFNEKLFF. CDR3 in DNA: TGTGCCAGCAGCCCTGACAGTTTTAATGAAAAACTGTTTTTT.

The chain employs TRBV4-3 and TRBJ2-7; TRBD2 might be the D (5 bases). Trimming pared 1 base from V and 3 bases from J, leaving 13 bases between. This CDR3 contains 15 residues. CDR1 and CDR2 from the germline V gene are LGHNA and YSLEER. This CDR3 is CASSQGRGGLYEQYF. The CDR3 coding sequence is TGCGCCAGCAGCCAAGGTCGTGGAGGCCTCTACGAGCAGTACTTC.

The rearrangement joins TRBV30 to TRBJ1-5; no clear D gene. The CDR3 loop spans 12 amino acids. Trimming cost V 4 bases and J 0 bases, with 4 bases left between them. Per germline, CDR1 GTSNPN and CDR2 SVGIG (reference sequence). CDR3 loop: CAWKGSNQPQHF. The CDR3 coding sequence is TGTGCCTGGAAGGGTAGCAATCAGCCCCAGCATTTT.

The J gene is TRBJ2-7, the V gene TRBV6-6; TRBD1 matches at 10 bases. Germline V gene lookup returns CDR1 MNHNY and CDR2 SVGAGI (reference sequence). V trimming: 2 bases; J trimming: 2 bases; junction bases outside the gene matches: 6. The CDR3 runs to 16 residues. The CDR3 region is CASSYATGGYPYEQYF. The CDR3 DNA sequence: TGTGCCAGCAGTTACGCGACAGGGGGCTATCCCTACGAGCAGTACTTC.

This chain joins TRBV6-1 and TRBJ2-4; the match to TRBD1 covers 7 bases. Unmatched junction bases numbered 17, after V lost 3 bases and J lost 3 bases. CDR1 and CDR2 from the germline V gene are MNHNS and SASEGT. The CDR3 spans 19 residues. The CDR3 loop reads CASSDPGTDQGRGKNIQYF. The CDR3 bases are TGTGCCAGCAGTGACCCCGGGACAGACCAAGGAAGGGGCAAAAACATTCAGTACTTC.

V usage is TRBV5-1 and J usage is TRBJ1-2; D gene unclear. CDR3 length: 13 amino acids. V was clipped by 3 bases and J by 3 bases, with 9 bases between them. Germline-derived CDR1 and CDR2 are SGHRS and YFSETQ. In DNA, the CDR3 is TGCGCCAGCAGCTGGAGGGAAGACTATGGCTACACCTTC. This gives the protein CASSWREDYGYTF.